These T cell receptor beta chains were read from a single sample in a study of siplizumab effects on memory and regulatory T cells. The protocol was immunoSEQ multiplex PCR, while the TCRdb copy is restricted to in-frame clones and leaves out a portion. Counted here are around 45,000 clones, about 90% occurring once; the ten biggest clones make up 0.3% to 0.45%. The sequenced sample was naive CD8+ T cells sorted from blood. These receptors were collected from a human donor in good health. The conserved cysteine and the conserved F or W are not part of the CDR3 here. Fields, in order: J gene, V gene, CDR3 protein.

>TRBJ2-1|TRBV4-1
ASSQGGGDEQF
>TRBJ2-3|TRBV5-1
ASSYSPTGGVADTQY
>TRBJ2-3|TRBV19
ASRAGGIDTQY
>TRBJ2-3|TRBV4-1
ASSQDVGIATDTQY
>TRBJ2-7|TRBV27
ASSIQGPYEQY
>TRBJ2-7|TRBV4-1
ASSAGWGSYEQY
>TRBJ2-7|TRBV5-8
ASSGGTGVFYEQY
>TRBJ2-5|TRBV5-5
ASSLAGQGAETQY
>TRBJ2-7|TRBV13
ASSLGLWNEQY
>TRBJ2-3|TRBV21-1
ASAGHQSTDTQY
>TRBJ2-2|TRBV5-4
ASSQRVFGTGELF
>TRBJ2-7|TRBV11-2
ASSLSLNRRQRGEQY
>TRBJ1-2|TRBV29-1
SVPRDRNGYT
>TRBJ1-1|TRBV5-1
ASSLEGRKQNTEAF
>TRBJ2-5|TRBV27
ASSLSYLNRVQETQY
>TRBJ2-7|TRBV13
ASSSRTRTSYEQY
>TRBJ2-7|TRBV29-1
SVVGGRYYEQY
>TRBJ2-7|TRBV7-8
ASNNPGQGSYEQY
>TRBJ1-4|TRBV4-1
ASSQINSNEKLF
>TRBJ2-1|TRBV6-5
ASSYLDYNEQF
>TRBJ2-1|TRBV7-9
ASSPGTRGYNEQF
>TRBJ1-2|TRBV7-9
ASSLDGRGWGYGYT
>TRBJ2-7|TRBV4-1
ASSQGVGMAYYEQY
>TRBJ2-7|TRBV10-3
AISESGARDGFEQY
>TRBJ2-7|TRBV7-9
ASSARDRGGEQY
>TRBJ2-7|TRBV5-4
ASSLGYGANEQY
>-|TRBV6-5
ASKGTGTDEQY
>TRBJ1-5|TRBV19
ASSIGNQPQH
>TRBJ1-2|TRBV9
ASSVANPGYGYT
>TRBJ2-5|TRBV4-1
ASSQGQQETQY
>TRBJ2-1|TRBV19
ASSPSGNTYNEQF
>TRBJ1-5|TRBV27
ASSLSPVLAQH
>TRBJ2-2|TRBV5-4
ASSLALADTGELF
>TRBJ1-6|TRBV21-1
ASTLDRTPLH
>TRBJ2-7|TRBV27
ASSFLGSSYEQY
>TRBJ2-2|TRBV5-1
ASSFDTRFGRLNTGELF
>TRBJ1-5|TRBV5-1
ASSLEQANSYSNQPQH
>TRBJ2-7|TRBV19
ASSIGTGSSYEQY
>TRBJ2-7|TRBV4-2
ASSQEGQGAYEQY
>TRBJ1-5|TRBV15
ATSRGGSSNQPQH
>TRBJ2-3|TRBV19
ASSISLTDTQY
>TRBJ2-7|TRBV30
AWSVRGSRHEQY
>TRBJ2-7|TRBV5-1
ASSLNRGGSSEQY
>TRBJ2-1|TRBV25-1
ASSDPLAGVHEQF
>TRBJ2-7|TRBV5-6
ASSLEGPYEQY
>TRBJ1-3|TRBV6-5
ASSYVQGRVDTIY
>TRBJ2-1|TRBV5-8
ASSSSLRNFYNEQF
>TRBJ2-5|TRBV19
ASSIWGTGVQETQY
>TRBJ1-1|TRBV19
ASSIGTGGDAF
>TRBJ1-3|TRBV4-1
ASSLQRFGTNTIY
>TRBJ2-1|TRBV4-1
ASSQASRTSGRF
>TRBJ2-1|TRBV7-9
ASSPVRDLYNEQF
>TRBJ1-5|TRBV7-9
ASSLGDDQPQH
>TRBJ2-2|TRBV29-1
SVEFIGRNYGELF
>TRBJ1-1|TRBV7-9
ASSLGLGGSLNTEAF
>TRBJ2-7|TRBV13
ASSLGRGTGAYEQY
>TRBJ2-7|TRBV29-1
SAGTGRSYEQY
>TRBJ2-2|TRBV18
ASSPVANTGELF
>TRBJ1-2|TRBV2
ASSAPGQINYGYT